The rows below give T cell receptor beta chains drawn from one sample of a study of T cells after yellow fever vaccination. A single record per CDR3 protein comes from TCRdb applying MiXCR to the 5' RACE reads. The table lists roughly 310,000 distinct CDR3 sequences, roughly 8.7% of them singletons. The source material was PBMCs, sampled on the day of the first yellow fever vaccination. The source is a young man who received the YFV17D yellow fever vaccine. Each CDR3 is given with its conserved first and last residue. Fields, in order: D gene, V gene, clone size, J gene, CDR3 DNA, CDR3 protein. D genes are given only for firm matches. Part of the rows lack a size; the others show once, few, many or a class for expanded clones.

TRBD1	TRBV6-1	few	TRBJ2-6	TGTGCCAGCAGACGACAGGGTGGAAGAGCCAACGTCCTGACTTTC	CASRRQGGRANVLTF
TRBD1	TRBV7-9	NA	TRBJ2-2	TGTGCCAGCAGCAAACCGGGACAGATTTCCACCGGGGAGCTGTTTTTT	CASSKPGQISTGELFF
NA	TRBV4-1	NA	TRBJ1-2	TGCGCCAGCAGCCAAGGCGGGACATCTAACTATGGCTACACCTTC	CASSQGGTSNYGYTF
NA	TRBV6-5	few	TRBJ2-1	TGTGCCAGCAGCCGGACTAAGGGTTACAATGAGCAGTTCTTC	CASSRTKGYNEQFF
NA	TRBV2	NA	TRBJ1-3	TGTGCCAGCAGTGGCCAGTTCGCTGGAAACACCATATATTTT	CASSGQFAGNTIYF
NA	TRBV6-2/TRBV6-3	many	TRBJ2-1	TGTGCCAGCAGTTACACCCGACTCTATGAGCAGTTCTTC	CASSYTRLYEQFF
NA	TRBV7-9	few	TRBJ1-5	TGTGCCAGCAGCTTAGGGTCGGGTCGGGGCAATCAGCCCCAGCATTTT	CASSLGSGRGNQPQHF
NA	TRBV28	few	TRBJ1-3	TGTGCCAGCAGTTTAGCAGGGGCTCAAGGAAACACCATATATTTT	CASSLAGAQGNTIYF
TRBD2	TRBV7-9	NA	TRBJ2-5	TGTGCCAGCAGCTTCCCGACTAGCGGTTACCAAGAGACCCAGTACTTC	CASSFPTSGYQETQYF
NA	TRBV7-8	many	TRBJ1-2	TGTGCCAGCAGCGAACAGGGCATGGGCCCTTATGGCTACACCTTC	CASSEQGMGPYGYTF
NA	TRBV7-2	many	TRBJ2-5	TGTGCCAGCAGCTTCTATCAGGGAGAGACCCAGTACTTC	CASSFYQGETQYF
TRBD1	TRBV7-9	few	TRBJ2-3	TGTGCCAGCAGCTTAGTCGGACAGGGGGTGACACCAGATACGCAGTATTTT	CASSLVGQGVTPDTQYF
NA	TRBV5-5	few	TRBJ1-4	TGTGCCAGCAAAATCGGGACACCTAATGAAAAACTGTTTTTT	CASKIGTPNEKLFF
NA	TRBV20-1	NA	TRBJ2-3	TGCAGTGCTAATAACCCTAGCACAGATACGCAGTATTTT	CSANNPSTDTQYF
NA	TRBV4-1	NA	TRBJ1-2	TGCGCCAGCAGCCCAAGCTCGGGCGATGGCTACACCTTC	CASSPSSGDGYTF
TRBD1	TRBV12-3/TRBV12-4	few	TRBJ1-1	TGTGCCAGCAGTCCTACAGGGGGGGGGAACACTGAAGCTTTCTTT	CASSPTGGGNTEAFF
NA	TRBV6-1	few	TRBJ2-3	TGTGCCAGCTCCAGGTCGCTCGTTAGCACAGATACGCAGTATTTT	CASSRSLVSTDTQYF
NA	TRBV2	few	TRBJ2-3	TGTGCCAGTCAGGGGACAGATACGCAGTATTTT	CASQGTDTQYF
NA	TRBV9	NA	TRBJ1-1	TGTGCCAGCAGCGCAAGACAGCAGAACACTGAAGCTTTCTTT	CASSARQQNTEAFF
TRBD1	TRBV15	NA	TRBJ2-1	TGTGCCACCAACACCGGGACAGGGAACCACAATGAGCAGTTCTTC	CATNTGTGNHNEQFF
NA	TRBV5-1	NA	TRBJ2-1	TGCGCCAGCAGCTTTGGGAATAACAATGAGCAGTTCTTC	CASSFGNNNEQFF
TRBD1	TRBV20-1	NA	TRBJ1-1	TGCAGTCCTACCGGGACAGGGGGTGAGATGAACACTGAAGCTTTCTTT	CSPTGTGGEMNTEAFF